There are a few counts of the clone carrying this TCR beta chain. The CDR3 is made up of 13 amino acids. V shed 6 bases and J 6 bases; nucleotides not matched to a gene: 5. Germline-derived CDR1 and CDR2 are SQVTM and ANQGSEA. This entry comes from a study of blood T cells in healthy people across ages. Then a second PCR, running about 6 to 11 cycles, was carried out with a sample-barcoded 5' primer and a J-beta primer mix. TCRdb ran MiXCR on the 5' RACE reads and lists one entry per CDR3 protein. This sample has 850,000 to 1,300,000 distinct CDR3 sequences, with more than 35% found just once. V gene TRBV29-1 combines with J gene TRBJ1-4, with 9 nucleotides matching TRBD1. This TCR came from a woman aged 55-69 years in good health. Sequencing input: blood. The CDR3 nucleotides read TGCAGCGTATACAGGGGGCCACATGAAAAACTGTTTTTT. Protein sequence: CSVYRGPHEKLFF.